The present TCR beta chain was sequenced within a study of Ad26.COV2.S vaccination and SARS-CoV-2 variants. The wider study: Donor joined the COV1001 Ad26.COV2.S trial arm. Study-wide points: Vaccinated and placebo-treated recipients had similar non-spike TCR breadth. Reported findings describe substantial breadth in spike-specific CD8+ and CD4+ T cell responses following vaccination.

Treatment indicated: roughly 20 received Ad26.COV2.S at low or high dose, single or two shots; 5 received placebo; per-sample allocation not given. Samples came from day 63 after the first vaccine or placebo injection. Aged 18-55 years, donor was enrolled in Boston in 2020. A note on this clone: Antigen unknown.

TCRdb's table, derived via immunoSEQ multiplex PCR, lists solely in-frame clones and lacks some. This sample yields 350,000 to 500,000 clones, of which over 75% are seen a single time; 3.6% belongs to the top ten. Germline V CDR1 and CDR2: MNHEY, SMNVEV (reference sequence). The CDR3 is 15 residues long. V was shortened by 5 bases and J by 3 bases, with 16 bases between the two germline ends. This clonotype was sampled from a person aged 18-65 years who received the Ad26.COV2.S COVID-19 vaccine or a placebo. V usage is TRBV27 and J usage is TRBJ2-5, with D possibly TRBD1 on 5 matching bases. The sequenced sample was peripheral blood, obtained in a trial of Ad26.COV2.S vaccine versus placebo. The chain's CDR3 is CASSPRSGKEETQYF. The CDR3 DNA reads TGTGCCAGCAGTCCACGGTCAGGGAAAGAAGAGACCCAGTACTTC.